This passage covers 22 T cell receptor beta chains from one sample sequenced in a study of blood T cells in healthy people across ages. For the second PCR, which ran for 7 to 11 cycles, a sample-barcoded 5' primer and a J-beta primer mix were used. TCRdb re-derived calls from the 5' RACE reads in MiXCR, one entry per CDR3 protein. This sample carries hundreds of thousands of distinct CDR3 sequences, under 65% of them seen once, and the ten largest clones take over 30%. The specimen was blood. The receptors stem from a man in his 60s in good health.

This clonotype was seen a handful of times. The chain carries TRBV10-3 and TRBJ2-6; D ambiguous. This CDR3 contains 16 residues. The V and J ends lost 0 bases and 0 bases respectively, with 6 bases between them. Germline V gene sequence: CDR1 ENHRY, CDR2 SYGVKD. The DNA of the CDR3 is TGTGCCATCAGTGAGTCGGGCAGCTCTGGGGCCAACGTCCTGACTTTC. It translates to CAISESGSSGANVLTF.

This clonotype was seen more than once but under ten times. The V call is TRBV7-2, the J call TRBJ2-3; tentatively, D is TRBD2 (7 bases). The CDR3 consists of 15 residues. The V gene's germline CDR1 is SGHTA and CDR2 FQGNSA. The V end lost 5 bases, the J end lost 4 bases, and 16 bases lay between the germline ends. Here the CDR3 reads CASSPWGGRADTQYF. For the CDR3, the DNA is TGTGCCAGCAGCCCCTGGGGGGGGCGGGCAGATACGCAGTATTTT.

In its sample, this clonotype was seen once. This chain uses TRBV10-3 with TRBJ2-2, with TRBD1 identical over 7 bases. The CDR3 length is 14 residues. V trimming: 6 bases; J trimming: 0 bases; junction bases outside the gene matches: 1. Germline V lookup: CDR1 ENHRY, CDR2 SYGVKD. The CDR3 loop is CAIRGQPNTGELFF. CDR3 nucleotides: TGTGCCATCAGGGGACAGCCGAACACCGGGGAGCTGTTTTTT.

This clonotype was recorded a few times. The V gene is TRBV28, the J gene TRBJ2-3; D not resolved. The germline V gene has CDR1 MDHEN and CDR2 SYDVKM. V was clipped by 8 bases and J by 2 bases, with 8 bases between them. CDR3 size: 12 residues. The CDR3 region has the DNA TGTGCCAGCGCAACTGCCACAGATACGCAGTATTTT. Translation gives CASATATDTQYF.

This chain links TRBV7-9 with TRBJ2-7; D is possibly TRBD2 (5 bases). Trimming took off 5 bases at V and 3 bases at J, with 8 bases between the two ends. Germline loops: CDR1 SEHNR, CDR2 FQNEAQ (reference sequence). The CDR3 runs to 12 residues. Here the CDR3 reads CASSVEGYEQYF. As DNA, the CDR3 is TGTGCCAGCAGCGTCGAGGGCTACGAGCAGTACTTC. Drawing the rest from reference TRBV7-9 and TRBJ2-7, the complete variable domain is DTGVSQNPRHKITKRGQNVTFRCDPISEHNRLYWYRQTLGQGPEFLTYFQNEAQLEKSRLLSDRFSAERPKGSFSTLEIQRTEQGDSAMYLCASSVEGYEQYFGPGTRLTVT.

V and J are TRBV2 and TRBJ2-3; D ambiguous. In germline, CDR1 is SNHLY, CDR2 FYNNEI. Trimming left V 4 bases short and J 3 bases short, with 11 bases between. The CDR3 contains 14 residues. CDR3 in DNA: TGTGCCAGCAGTGTCAGCGCACCTACAGATACGCAGTATTTT. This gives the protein CASSVSAPTDTQYF.

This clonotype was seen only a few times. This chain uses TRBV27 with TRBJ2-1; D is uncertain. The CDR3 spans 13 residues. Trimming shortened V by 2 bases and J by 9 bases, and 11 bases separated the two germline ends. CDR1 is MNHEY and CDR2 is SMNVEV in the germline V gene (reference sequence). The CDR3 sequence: CASSLVVVGEQFF. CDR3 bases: TGTGCCAGCAGTTTAGTGGTAGTCGGTGAGCAGTTCTTC.

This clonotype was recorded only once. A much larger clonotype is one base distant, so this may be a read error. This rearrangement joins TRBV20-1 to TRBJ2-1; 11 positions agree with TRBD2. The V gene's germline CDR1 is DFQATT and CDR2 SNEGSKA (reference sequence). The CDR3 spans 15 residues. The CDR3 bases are TGCGGTGGTACACTAGCGGGGGTCTCTTACAATGAGCAGTTCTTC. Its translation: CGGTLAGVSYNEQFF.

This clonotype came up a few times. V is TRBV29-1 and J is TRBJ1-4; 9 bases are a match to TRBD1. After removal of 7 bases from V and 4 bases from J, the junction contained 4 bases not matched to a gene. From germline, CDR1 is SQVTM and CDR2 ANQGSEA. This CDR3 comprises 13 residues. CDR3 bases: TGCAGCGCCCGGACAGGGGTTAATGAAAAACTGTTTTTT. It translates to CSARTGVNEKLFF.

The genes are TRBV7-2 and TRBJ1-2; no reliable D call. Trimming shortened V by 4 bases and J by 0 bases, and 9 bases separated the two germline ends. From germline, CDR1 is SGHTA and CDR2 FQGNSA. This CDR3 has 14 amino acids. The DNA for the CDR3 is TGTGCCAGCAGCTCACAGCGGACTAACTATGGCTACACCTTC. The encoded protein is CASSSQRTNYGYTF. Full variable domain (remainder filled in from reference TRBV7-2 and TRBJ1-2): GAGVSQSPSNKVTEKGKDVELRCDPISGHTALYWYRQSLGQGLEFLIYFQGNSAPDKSGLPSDRFSAERTGGSVSTLTIQRTQQEDSAVYLCASSSQRTNYGYTFGSGTRLTVV.

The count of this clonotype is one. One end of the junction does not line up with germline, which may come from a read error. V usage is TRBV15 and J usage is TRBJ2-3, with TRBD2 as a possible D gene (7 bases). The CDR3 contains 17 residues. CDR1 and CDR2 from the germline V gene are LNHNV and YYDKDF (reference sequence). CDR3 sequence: CATSRDLGGGGQVAQYF. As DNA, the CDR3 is TGTGCCACCAGTAGAGATCTGGGGGGGGGCGGTCAGGTCGCGCAGTATTTT.

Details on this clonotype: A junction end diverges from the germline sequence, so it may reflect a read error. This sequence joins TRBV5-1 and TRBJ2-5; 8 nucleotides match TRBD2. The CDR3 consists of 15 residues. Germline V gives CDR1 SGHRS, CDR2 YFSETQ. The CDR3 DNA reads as TGTGCCAGCAGCTTAGCCGGGACTAGGGGGGAGACCCAGTACTTC. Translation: CASSLAGTRGETQYF.

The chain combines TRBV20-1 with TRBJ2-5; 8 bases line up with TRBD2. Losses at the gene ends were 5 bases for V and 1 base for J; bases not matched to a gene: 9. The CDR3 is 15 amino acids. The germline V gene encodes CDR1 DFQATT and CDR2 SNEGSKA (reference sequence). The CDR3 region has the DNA TGCAGTGCTTCGCCACCAAGCGGGGGCCAAGAGACCCAGTACTTC. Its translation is CSASPPSGGQETQYF.

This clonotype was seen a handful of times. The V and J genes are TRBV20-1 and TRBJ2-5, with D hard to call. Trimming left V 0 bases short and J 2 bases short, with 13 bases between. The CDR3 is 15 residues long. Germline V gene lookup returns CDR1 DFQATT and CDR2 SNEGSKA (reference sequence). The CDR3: CSARDRSSSQETQYF. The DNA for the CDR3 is TGCAGTGCTAGAGATCGTTCCTCCTCACAAGAGACCCAGTACTTC.

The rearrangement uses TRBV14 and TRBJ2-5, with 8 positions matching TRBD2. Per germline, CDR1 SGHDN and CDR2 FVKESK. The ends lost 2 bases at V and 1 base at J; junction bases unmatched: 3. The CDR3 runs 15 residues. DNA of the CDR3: TGTGCCAGCAGCCAATGGACTAGCCCCCAAGAGACCCAGTACTTC. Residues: CASSQWTSPQETQYF. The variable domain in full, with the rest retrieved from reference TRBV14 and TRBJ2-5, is EAGVTQFPSHSVIEKGQTVTLRCDPISGHDNLYWYRRVMGKEIKFLLHFVKESKQDESGMPNNRFLAERTGGTYSTLKVQPAELEDSGVYFCASSQWTSPQETQYFGPGTRLLVL.

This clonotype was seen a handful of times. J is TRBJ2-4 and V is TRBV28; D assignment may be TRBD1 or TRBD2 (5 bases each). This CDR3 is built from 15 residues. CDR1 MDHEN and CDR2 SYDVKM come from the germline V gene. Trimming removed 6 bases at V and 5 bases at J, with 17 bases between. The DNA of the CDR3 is TGTGCCAGCAGACGAGGGCAGGGCATAGAAAACATTCAGTACTTC. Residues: CASRRGQGIENIQYF.

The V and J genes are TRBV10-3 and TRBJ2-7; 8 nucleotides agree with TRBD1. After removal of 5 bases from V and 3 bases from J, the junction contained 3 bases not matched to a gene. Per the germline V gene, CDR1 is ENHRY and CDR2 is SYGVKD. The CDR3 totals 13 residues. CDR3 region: CAISRQGIYEQYF. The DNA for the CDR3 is TGTGCCATCAGTAGACAGGGGATCTACGAGCAGTACTTC.

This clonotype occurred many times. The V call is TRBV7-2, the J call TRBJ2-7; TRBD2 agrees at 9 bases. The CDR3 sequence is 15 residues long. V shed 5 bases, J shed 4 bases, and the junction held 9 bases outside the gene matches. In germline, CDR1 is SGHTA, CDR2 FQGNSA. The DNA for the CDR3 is TGTGCCAGCAGCCCGCGGGGGGGGCGCTTTTACGAGCAGTACTTC. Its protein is CASSPRGGRFYEQYF.

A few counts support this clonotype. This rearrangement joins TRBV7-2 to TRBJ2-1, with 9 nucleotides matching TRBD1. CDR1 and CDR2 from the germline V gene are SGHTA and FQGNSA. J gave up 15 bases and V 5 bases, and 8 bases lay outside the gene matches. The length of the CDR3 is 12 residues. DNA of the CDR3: TGTGCCAGCAGCCCAGGGACAGGGTTTGGGTTCTTC. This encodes CASSPGTGFGFF.

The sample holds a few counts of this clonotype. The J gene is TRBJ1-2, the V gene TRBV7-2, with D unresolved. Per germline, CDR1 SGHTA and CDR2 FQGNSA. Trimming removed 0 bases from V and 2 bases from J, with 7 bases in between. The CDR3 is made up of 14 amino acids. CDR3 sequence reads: CASSLARENYGYTF. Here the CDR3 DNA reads TGTGCCAGCAGCTTAGCGCGGGAAAACTATGGCTACACCTTC.

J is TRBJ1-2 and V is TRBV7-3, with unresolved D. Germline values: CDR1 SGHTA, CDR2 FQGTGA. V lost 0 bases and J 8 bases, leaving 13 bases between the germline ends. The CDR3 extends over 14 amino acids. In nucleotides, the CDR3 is TGTGCCAGCAGCTTAACTGGTGTTCTTGAGGGCTACACCTTC. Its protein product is CASSLTGVLEGYTF.

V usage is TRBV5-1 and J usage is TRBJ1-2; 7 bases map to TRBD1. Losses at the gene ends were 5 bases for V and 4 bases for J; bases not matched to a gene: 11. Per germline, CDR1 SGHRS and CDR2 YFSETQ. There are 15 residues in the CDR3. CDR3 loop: CASRTTGEVSYGYTF. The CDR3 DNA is TGCGCCAGCAGAACCACAGGGGAAGTGTCCTATGGCTACACCTTC. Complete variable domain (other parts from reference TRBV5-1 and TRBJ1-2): KAGVTQTPRYLIKTRGQQVTLSCSPISGHRSVSWYQQTPGQGLQFLFEYFSETQRNKGNFPGRFSGRQFSNSRSEMNVSTLELGDSALYLCASRTTGEVSYGYTFGSGTRLTVV.